These 26 T cell receptor beta chains originate from one sample sequenced in a study of type 1 regulatory T cells. These TCRs' antigens remain unknown. A single record per CDR3 protein comes from TCRdb applying MiXCR to the reads. The table lists about 42,000 distinct CDR3 sequences, less than 15% of them singletons. Sequencing input: cultured non-Tr1 T cells, either the whole culture or a sorted T cell fraction (not recorded which). The receptors originated from a human donor in good health.

This clonotype was counted ten times or more. V gene TRBV20-1 combines with J gene TRBJ2-3; tentative D call: TRBD2 (5 bases). Per germline, CDR1 DFQATT and CDR2 SNEGSKA (reference sequence). The CDR3 is made up of 14 amino acids. V lost 5 bases and J 0 bases, leaving 12 bases between the germline ends. For the CDR3, the DNA is TGCAGTGCTCGAAGCGGAGCTAGCACAGATACGCAGTATTTT. It yields the protein CSARSGASTDTQYF.

This clonotype has ten or more counts. The chain has TRBV6-2 or TRBV6-3 and TRBJ1-5, with D possibly matching TRBD1 (6 bases). CDR1 is MNHEY and CDR2 is SVGEGT in the germline V gene. The CDR3 length is 13 residues. V shed 2 bases and J shed 4 bases, with 6 bases lying between them. The CDR3 sequence is CASSYTGNQPQHF. The DNA for the CDR3 is TGTGCCAGCAGTTACACAGGGAATCAGCCCCAGCATTTT.

This clonotype was seen a handful of times. This sequence joins TRBV7-8 and TRBJ2-2; 9 bases match TRBD1. Germline trimming cut 5 bases from V and 4 bases from J; bases unmatched to any gene: 5. This CDR3 has 15 amino acids. Germline V gene data show CDR1 as SGHVS and CDR2 as FQNEAQ. CDR3: CASSHRDRATGELFF. The CDR3 bases are TGTGCCAGCAGCCACCGGGACAGGGCCACCGGGGAGCTGTTTTTT.

This clonotype was detected only a few times. The chain has TRBV20-1 and TRBJ2-5; D not resolved. The length of the CDR3 is 13 residues. Trimming took off 5 bases at V and 0 bases at J, with 10 bases between the two ends. Germline V lookup: CDR1 DFQATT, CDR2 SNEGSKA (reference sequence). CDR3 in DNA: TGCAGTGCTGGTGCACCGTACCAAGAGACCCAGTACTTC. Translated, it gives CSAGAPYQETQYF.

This clonotype came up many times. The chain carries TRBV5-1 and TRBJ2-7; weak D call: TRBD2 (6 bases). With 3 bases removed from V and 6 bases from J, the gap between germline ends came to 19 bases. From germline, CDR1 is SGHRS and CDR2 YFSETQ. This CDR3 is built from 15 residues. This chain's CDR3 is CASSYGTGGQLEQYF. In DNA form, the CDR3 reads TGCGCCAGCAGCTATGGGACTGGAGGCCAGCTCGAGCAGTACTTC.

This clonotype was observed at least ten times. The chain has TRBV29-1 and TRBJ2-3; 9 bases align to TRBD2. The junction had 9 bases not matched to a gene; V was cut back by 6 bases and J by 5 bases. CDR1 is SQVTM and CDR2 is ANQGSEA in the germline V gene. The CDR3 consists of 14 residues. CDR3 sequence (DNA): TGCAGCGTCCAAGGGGCACTAGCGGGAGATACGCAGTATTTT. This translates into CSVQGALAGDTQYF.

Note on this clonotype: This sequence may be a read error, since a much larger clone differs from it by one base. This sequence joins TRBV29-1 and TRBJ2-7; 7 bases are shared with TRBD1. CDR1 and CDR2 from the germline V gene are SQVTM and ANQGSEA. The CDR3 is 13 residues long. V shed 4 bases, J shed 6 bases, and the junction held 9 bases outside the gene matches. The CDR3 protein is CSVGPTGSPEQYF. The CDR3 DNA reads TGCAGCGTTGGACCGACAGGGTCACCCGAGCAGTACTTC.

This clonotype was picked up many times. The V and J genes are TRBV7-2 and TRBJ2-1; TRBD2 might be the D (6 bases). Looked up from germline, CDR1 is SGHTA and CDR2 is FQGNSA. Trimming shortened V by 5 bases and J by 2 bases, and 10 bases separated the two germline ends. This CDR3 comprises 14 residues. For the CDR3, the DNA is TGTGCCAGCAGCCCGCGGGGTCCCTACAATGAGCAGTTCTTC. Protein product: CASSPRGPYNEQFF.

The V call is TRBV7-2, the J call TRBJ2-7; no firm D call. Germline lookup yields CDR1 SGHTA and CDR2 FQGNSA. V lost 0 bases to trimming and J lost 0 bases, with 3 bases between them. The CDR3 length is 13 residues. CDR3 in amino acids: CASSLALSYEQYF. DNA for the CDR3: TGTGCCAGCAGCTTAGCCCTCTCCTACGAGCAGTACTTC. Using reference TRBV7-2 and TRBJ2-7 for the parts outside the CDR3, the full variable domain is GAGVSQSPSNKVTEKGKDVELRCDPISGHTALYWYRQSLGQGLEFLIYFQGNSAPDKSGLPSDRFSAERTGGSVSTLTIQRTQQEDSAVYLCASSLALSYEQYFGPGTRLTVT.

This clonotype was picked up many times. This sequence joins TRBV29-1 and TRBJ2-1, with 7 bases that match TRBD2. Germline CDR1 is SQVTM and CDR2 is ANQGSEA. V gave up 4 bases and J gave up 10 bases; unmatched junction bases: 4. This CDR3 region has 11 residues. The chain's CDR3 is CSVGTSGEQFF. The CDR3 coding sequence is TGCAGCGTTGGGACTAGTGGGGAGCAGTTCTTC.

This clonotype was seen at least ten times. This chain links TRBV7-6 with TRBJ2-7; D not resolved. The CDR3 length is 14 residues. Trimming removed 5 bases at V and 1 base at J, with 12 bases between. Germline CDR1 SGHVS, CDR2 FNYEAQ. CDR3 nucleotides: TGTGCCAGCAGCCGGAATTTTAATTCCTACGAGCAGTACTTC. Translating it yields CASSRNFNSYEQYF.

In this sample, this clonotype turned up a few times. The chain couples TRBV5-1 to TRBJ1-2, with a tentative D call TRBD1 (6 bases). Trimming shortened V by 4 bases and J by 1 base, and 14 bases separated the two germline ends. The CDR3 loop spans 15 amino acids. The V gene's germline CDR1 is SGHRS and CDR2 YFSETQ. The CDR3 DNA follows: TGCGCCAGCAGCGATTCCGGGACATATAACTATGGCTACACCTTC. Protein: CASSDSGTYNYGYTF.

In its sample, this clonotype was seen a few times. The CDR3, as DNA: TGTGCCTGGAGTTCCCAGGTTGGGGAAAAACTGTTTTTT. The encoded protein is CAWSSQVGEKLFF. The chain has TRBV30 and TRBJ1-4; the D is unclear. Deletions cut 2 bases from V and 8 bases from J, with 12 bases between. The CDR3 consists of 13 residues. Germline V CDR1 and CDR2: GTSNPN, SVGIG (reference sequence). Full variable domain (outside the CDR3, taken from reference TRBV30 and TRBJ1-4): SQTIHQWPATLVQPVGSPLSLECTVEGTSNPNLYWYRQAAGRGLQLLFYSVGIGQISSEVPQNLSASRPQDRQFILSSKKLLLSDSGFYLCAWSSQVGEKLFFGSGTQLSVL.

This clonotype was recorded at least ten times. V is TRBV29-1 and J is TRBJ1-1; D unclear. The CDR3 is made up of 12 amino acids. Looked up from germline, CDR1 is SQVTM and CDR2 is ANQGSEA. V shed 6 bases and J shed 2 bases, with 10 bases lying between them. The CDR3 nucleotides read TGCAGCGTAAGAGGGATTAACACTGAAGCTTTCTTT. Translating gives CSVRGINTEAFF.

The table lists this clonotype with a count of one. One base away lies a much larger clone, so this may be a sequencing read error. The rearrangement uses TRBV7-2 and TRBJ1-2; 8 bases line up with TRBD1. Germline CDR1 and CDR2: SGHTA and FQGNSA. Germline trimming cut 4 bases from V and 8 bases from J; bases unmatched to any gene: 6. The CDR3 loop spans 13 amino acids. The CDR3 nucleotides are TGTGCCAGCAGCTCGCGGACAGGGATCGGCTACACCTTC. It is translated as CASSSRTGIGYTF.

There are many counts of this clonotype. V usage is TRBV12-3 or TRBV12-4 and J usage is TRBJ1-5; no definite D call. This CDR3 has 14 residues. Between the trimmed V and J ends, which lost 6 bases and 0 bases, there was a span of 9 bases. In DNA, the CDR3 is TGTGCCAGCAGCGGACGGCCTAGCAATCAGCCCCAGCATTTT. It is translated as CASSGRPSNQPQHF.

This clonotype was detected only a few times. The genes are TRBV5-4 and TRBJ1-1; no clear D. The CDR3 loop spans 14 amino acids. Germline values: CDR1 SGHNT, CDR2 YYREEE (reference sequence). Trimming pared 0 bases from V and 3 bases from J, leaving 9 bases between. This chain's CDR3 is CASSLDIGDTEAFF. The CDR3 nucleotides are TGTGCCAGCAGCTTGGACATCGGGGACACTGAAGCTTTCTTT.

This clonotype was counted ten times or more. This chain's CDR3 is CASSRDTEAFF. DNA for the CDR3: TGTGCCAGCAGCCGAGACACTGAAGCTTTCTTT. This sequence joins TRBV6-5 and TRBJ1-1; D uncertain. V lost 6 bases to trimming and J lost 3 bases, with 5 bases between them. This CDR3 contains 11 residues. Germline V CDR1 and CDR2: MNHEY, SVGAGI.

V is TRBV2 and J is TRBJ2-3, with TRBD2 matching 13 bases. Germline V gene sequence: CDR1 SNHLY, CDR2 FYNNEI. The V segment lost 6 bases and the J segment 9 bases; nucleotides outside the gene matches: 6. The CDR3 is 14 amino acids. CDR3 in amino acids: CASSGGLAGETQYF. For the CDR3, the DNA is TGTGCCAGCAGCGGTGGACTAGCGGGAGAAACGCAGTATTTT.

This chain's CDR3 is CASSSLGSTWADTQYF. CDR3 in DNA: TGCGCCAGCAGCTCTTTGGGGTCAACCTGGGCAGATACGCAGTATTTT. The rearrangement links TRBV5-1 to TRBJ2-3; no clear D. The CDR3 spans 16 residues. Germline CDR1 is SGHRS and CDR2 is YFSETQ. Trimming cost V 3 bases and J 4 bases, with 18 bases left between them.

This clonotype appeared many times. The V and J genes are TRBV24-1 and TRBJ2-6; no firm D call. Trimming pared 4 bases from V and 1 base from J, leaving 7 bases between. This CDR3 spans 15 amino acids. CDR1 and CDR2 (germline): KGHDR, SFDVKD. CDR3 in DNA: TGTGCCACCAGTGAGGGGAAGTCTGGGGCCAACGTCCTGACTTTC. Protein product: CATSEGKSGANVLTF.

This clonotype came up many times. The chain has TRBV29-1 and TRBJ2-1; D possibly matches TRBD1 or TRBD2 (5 bases each). This CDR3 comprises 14 residues. Germline values: CDR1 SQVTM, CDR2 ANQGSEA. Trimming shortened V by 4 bases and J by 5 bases, and 15 bases separated the two germline ends. CDR3 sequence (DNA): TGCAGCGTTGTCTGGGGGTTTATCGACAATGAGCAGTTCTTC. Its protein is CSVVWGFIDNEQFF.

Points on this clonotype: This could be a read error, since a much larger clone is one nucleotide away. The chain employs TRBV5-1 and TRBJ2-1; TRBD1 aligns across 7 bases. CDR1 SGHRS and CDR2 YFSETQ come from the germline V gene. The length of the CDR3 is 14 residues. The CDR3 DNA reads as TGCGCCAGCAGCTCGGGACAGCCTTACAATGAGCAGTCCTTC. This encodes CASSSGQPYNEQSF.

This clonotype has a handful of counts. The chain carries TRBV24-1 and TRBJ1-2; 10 positions agree with TRBD1. The CDR3 runs 16 residues. Unmatched junction bases numbered 4, after V lost 4 bases and J lost 0 bases. Germline V CDR1 and CDR2: KGHDR, SFDVKD. The CDR3 reads CATSDPGQGANYGYTF. CDR3 in DNA: TGTGCCACCAGTGACCCAGGACAGGGGGCTAACTATGGCTACACCTTC.

This clonotype was observed at least ten times. The genes are TRBV3-1 and TRBJ1-1, with a possible D match to TRBD1 (5 bases). From germline, CDR1 is LGHDT and CDR2 YNNKEL (reference sequence). This CDR3 is built from 15 residues. Trimming stripped 3 bases from V and 2 bases from J, with 13 bases between. The CDR3 loop is CASSQTRTRNTEAFF. The CDR3 DNA sequence: TGTGCCAGCAGCCAGACGAGGACAAGAAACACTGAAGCTTTCTTT.

This clonotype occurred many times. The rearrangement joins TRBV7-8 to TRBJ2-1; no clear D gene. The CDR3 consists of 15 residues. V was trimmed by 9 bases and J by 0 bases, leaving 15 bases between them. Germline V gene lookup returns CDR1 SGHVS and CDR2 FQNEAQ. The CDR3 nucleotides read TGTGCCAGTTATTCCCGACCTGGCTCCTACAATGAGCAGTTCTTC. It codes for CASYSRPGSYNEQFF. The whole variable domain, filled in from reference TRBV7-8 and TRBJ2-1, reads GAGVSQSPRYKVAKRGQDVALRCDPISGHVSLFWYQQALGQGPEFLTYFQNEAQLDKSGLPSDRFFAERPEGSVSTLKIQRTQQEDSAVYLCASYSRPGSYNEQFFGPGTRLTVL.